The 9 T cell receptor beta chains listed next were all sequenced from one sample in a study of T cell repertoires in cytomegalovirus infection (dated by TCRdb to about 2019). The treatment or condition tag for this specimen amounts to: in vitro stimulation with specific CMV peptide epitopes to enrich CMV-specific T cells. The listed sequencing device is Illumina HiSeq 1500. TCRdb trimmed the raw reads at Q25, called clones with MiXCR and kept productive beta chains. When rows share a CDR3 protein, they turn into one entry using the most common DNA and genes. The sample profile shows 600,000 to 700,000 distinct CDR3 sequences; 30% to 35% of them were found once. The ten top clones hold over 15% of the sample. Their target antigens are unknown. Specimen: cultured PBMCs, collected from culture after CMV antigen stimulation. Source of these receptors: a human donor in good health (CMV status not recorded). Some clones in this sample may be carry-over from other donors' samples.

This clonotype has a handful of counts. This chain links TRBV12-3 or TRBV12-4 with TRBJ1-3; D remains ambiguous. Trimming cost V 5 bases and J 9 bases, with 8 bases left between them. The CDR3 spans 11 residues. The CDR3 nucleotides are TGTGCCAGCAGTCGCCCGCGCACCATATATTTT. This sequence encodes CASSRPRTIYF.

This clonotype occurred many times. V is TRBV7-8 and J is TRBJ2-3; no firm D call. With 5 bases removed from V and 0 bases from J, the gap between germline ends came to 15 bases. The CDR3 consists of 16 residues. Germline CDR1 SGHVS, CDR2 FQNEAQ. This chain's CDR3 is CASSAYLQSSTDTQYF. The CDR3 DNA reads as TGTGCCAGCAGCGCGTACCTTCAGTCTAGCACAGATACGCAGTATTTT.

This clonotype was recorded a few times. The chain is built from TRBV6-6 and TRBJ1-2; 8 bases are shared with TRBD1. The J segment lost 4 bases and the V segment lost 6 bases, leaving 7 bases of the junction unmatched. The CDR3 extends over 14 amino acids. Per the germline V gene, CDR1 is MNHNY and CDR2 is SVGAGI (reference sequence). CDR3 nucleotide sequence: TGTGCCAGCAGGGGGACAGGAGCCCTCTATGGCTACACCTTC. This codes for CASRGTGALYGYTF.

This sequence joins TRBV6-6 and TRBJ2-2, with a weak D call TRBD2 (6 bases). This CDR3 contains 15 residues. V was clipped by 2 bases and J by 3 bases, with 10 bases between them. The germline gives CDR1 MNHNY, CDR2 SVGAGI (reference sequence). CDR3 in amino acids: CASSYTSFDTGELFF. CDR3 nucleotides: TGTGCCAGCAGTTACACTAGCTTTGACACCGGGGAGCTGTTTTTT.

In its sample, this clonotype was seen a few times. This sequence joins TRBV27 and TRBJ2-1, with D perhaps TRBD1 (5 bases). Trimming stripped 4 bases from V and 12 bases from J, with 16 bases between. The CDR3 is made up of 13 amino acids. Germline CDR1 MNHEY, CDR2 SMNVEV (reference sequence). CDR3 amino acids: CASSSTDRISQFF. The CDR3 DNA reads TGTGCCAGCAGTTCGACAGATCGAATTTCGCAGTTCTTC.

The CDR3 nucleotides are TGTGCCAGCAGCCCAGGACTAGCGGACAACGAGCAGTACTTC. It specifies CASSPGLADNEQYF. The chain joins TRBV5-4 to TRBJ2-7, with 10 bases aligning to TRBD2. The CDR3 consists of 14 residues. Germline-derived CDR1 and CDR2 are SGHNT and YYREEE (reference sequence). J gave up 5 bases and V 4 bases, and 6 bases lay outside the gene matches.

This rearrangement joins TRBV20-1 to TRBJ2-1; TRBD2 matches at 7 bases. Trimming removed 3 bases from V and 3 bases from J; junction bases left unmatched: 11. The CDR3 runs 16 residues. Germline V gives CDR1 DFQATT, CDR2 SNEGSKA (reference sequence). CDR3 region: CSASSLGLGDYNEQFF. In DNA, the CDR3 is TGCAGTGCTAGCTCACTAGGACTAGGGGACTACAATGAGCAGTTCTTC.

The chain has TRBV19 and TRBJ2-1; 11 bases match TRBD2. Losses at the gene ends were 6 bases for V and 2 bases for J; bases not matched to a gene: 6. In germline, CDR1 is LNHDA, CDR2 SQIVND (reference sequence). CDR3 length equals 16 residues. As DNA, the CDR3 is TGTGCCAGTAGCGCATTAGCGGGAGGGGCCTACAATGAGCAGTTCTTC. Translated: CASSALAGGAYNEQFF. The full variable domain, completed using reference TRBV19 and TRBJ2-1, is DGGITQSPKYLFRKEGQNVTLSCEQNLNHDAMYWYRQDPGQGLRLIYYSQIVNDFQKGDIAEGYSVSREKKESFPLTVTSAQKNPTAFYLCASSALAGGAYNEQFFGPGTRLTVL.

V and J are TRBV6-2 or TRBV6-3 and TRBJ2-3; 9 bases are a match to TRBD1. From germline, CDR1 is MNHEY and CDR2 SVGEGT. CDR3 length equals 15 residues. V was clipped by 5 bases and J by 7 bases; unmatched bases: 10. In DNA, the CDR3 is TGTGCCAGCAGTCCCGGGACAGGGTCCTCCAATACGCAGTATTTT. Protein product: CASSPGTGSSNTQYF.